The entry below gives a single T cell receptor (beta chain) sequence along with its context. This sample stems from a study of blood T cell repertoires in COVID-19. The Seattle patients, enrolled during active infection, were followed longitudinally. The data were produced by immunoSEQ multiplex PCR, yet TCRdb's version contains in-frame clones alone and is incomplete. The sample lists about 170,000 clones, 70% to 90% occurring once. The CDR3 has 13 amino acids. Germline V gene data show CDR1 as MNHEY and CDR2 as SMNVEV (reference sequence). Trimming at V came to 5 bases and at J to 4 bases, leaving 4 bases not matched to a gene.

The sequence was obtained from a woman of 80 years or more with COVID-19, enrolled during active disease. The V and J genes are TRBV27 and TRBJ2-7; 8 bases map to TRBD1. Sequencing was done on a sample of peripheral blood. The CDR3 DNA sequence: TGTGCCAGCAGTCTGGGACAGGTATACGAGCAGTACTTC. It translates to CASSLGQVYEQYF.